These T cell receptor beta chains were read from a single sample in a study of Graves' ophthalmopathy and Graves' hyperthyroidism. TCRdb fed the multiplex PCR reads into MiXCR, producing one record per CDR3 protein. The sample includes around 1,200,000 distinct CDR3 sequences, about 35% of them seen just once. Specimen: peripheral blood or thyroid tissue (not recorded which). Receptors were obtained from an adult man with Graves' hyperthyroidism. The conserved cysteine and the conserved F or W are not part of the CDR3 here. The order of the fields is CDR3 protein, J gene, V gene.

cdr3_aa: ASSLASGRRFEQY; j_call: TRBJ2-7; v_call: TRBV9
cdr3_aa: ASSSLFGQTNTEAF; j_call: TRBJ1-1; v_call: TRBV5-1
cdr3_aa: ATSATGQGIGYT; j_call: TRBJ1-2; v_call: TRBV24-1
cdr3_aa: ASSESSGLNTEAF; j_call: TRBJ1-1; v_call: TRBV2
cdr3_aa: AGSYRTGSSYEQY; j_call: TRBJ2-7; v_call: TRBV6-5
cdr3_aa: ASSQGSAAETQY; j_call: TRBJ2-5; v_call: TRBV4-1
cdr3_aa: ASRSKSGQF; j_call: TRBJ2-1; v_call: TRBV19
cdr3_aa: AIQTSGGSGELF; j_call: TRBJ2-2; v_call: TRBV10-3
cdr3_aa: ASSLRKTSAPQAQY; j_call: TRBJ2-5; v_call: TRBV11-2
cdr3_aa: ASSLATDEETQY; j_call: TRBJ2-5; v_call: TRBV5-1
cdr3_aa: SGQNYNSPLH; j_call: TRBJ1-6; v_call: TRBV20-1
cdr3_aa: SVRGDSVNYGYT; j_call: TRBJ1-2; v_call: TRBV20-1
cdr3_aa: ATNPGQGHEQY; j_call: TRBJ2-7; v_call: TRBV15
cdr3_aa: ASSAQAWGANYGYT; j_call: TRBJ1-2; v_call: TRBV25-1
cdr3_aa: AISESGRNTEAF; j_call: TRBJ1-1; v_call: TRBV10-3
cdr3_aa: ASSLDTQY; j_call: TRBJ2-3; v_call: TRBV11-2